The 19 T cell receptor beta chains reported below all come from one sample, sequenced in a study of blood T cells in healthy people across ages. A second PCR of 7 to 11 cycles used a sample-barcoded 5' primer and a J-beta primer mix. MiXCR was run by TCRdb on the 5' RACE reads, yielding one entry per CDR3 protein. The sample lists roughly 1.5 million distinct CDR3 sequences; approximately 39% were seen once. Material: blood. The receptors stem from a woman aged 18-29 years in good health.

The V call is TRBV20-1, the J call TRBJ2-1; D is ambiguous. V was trimmed by 0 bases and J by 15 bases, leaving 21 bases between them. The CDR3 spans 14 residues. CDR1 DFQATT and CDR2 SNEGSKA come from the germline V gene (reference sequence). The CDR3 bases are TGCAGTGCTAGAGAGCGCCGCTCGACTGGCTCTGGGTTCTTC. Its translation: CSARERRSTGSGFF.

This clonotype has at least ten counts. J is TRBJ2-7 and V is TRBV4-1; TRBD1 matches at 7 bases. The CDR3 extends over 15 amino acids. Losses at the gene ends were 6 bases for V and 3 bases for J; bases not matched to a gene: 11. The germline CDR1 and CDR2 sequences are MGHRA and YSYEKL. The DNA of the CDR3 is TGCGCCAGCAGTAAAAACACAGGGGTCCTCTACGAGCAGTACTTC. This translates into CASSKNTGVLYEQYF.

The chain uses TRBV5-1 and TRBJ2-1; 8 bases agree with TRBD1. Gene TRBJ2-7 matches the end of the DNA better, so the J call may be wrong. The length of the CDR3 is 15 residues. Germline CDR1 SGHRS, CDR2 YFSETQ. For the CDR3, the DNA is TGCGCCAGCAACCGACAGGGGAGCTCCTACAATGAGCAGTACTTC. It specifies CASNRQGSSYNEQYF.

This clonotype came up a few times. The V and J genes are TRBV5-1 and TRBJ2-7; D perhaps matches TRBD2 (5 bases). The CDR3 has 14 residues. Trimming removed 4 bases at V and 2 bases at J, with 13 bases between. CDR1 SGHRS and CDR2 YFSETQ come from the germline V gene. DNA for the CDR3: TGCGCCAGCAGCACGCCCGGGGAAACCTACGAGCAGTACTTC. Its protein is CASSTPGETYEQYF.

This rearrangement joins TRBV15 to TRBJ2-7; D remains ambiguous. Trimming cost V 2 bases and J 3 bases, with 8 bases left between them. This CDR3 is 13 amino acids long. Germline values: CDR1 LNHNV, CDR2 YYDKDF (reference sequence). Here the CDR3 reads CATSRPDNYEQYF. CDR3 in DNA: TGTGCCACCAGCAGACCTGACAACTACGAGCAGTACTTC.

There are a few counts of this clonotype. The chain recombines TRBV5-1 with TRBJ2-1; 10 positions match TRBD1. CDR1 and CDR2 from the germline V gene are SGHRS and YFSETQ. The CDR3 consists of 15 residues. Trimming took 4 bases from V and 6 from J; bases not matched to a gene: 7. The CDR3 nucleotides are TGCGCCAGCAGCCCAACGGGACAGGGGCCCAATGAGCAGTTCTTC. It encodes CASSPTGQGPNEQFF.

The rearrangement joins TRBV7-2 to TRBJ2-7, with TRBD2 matching 13 bases. This CDR3 contains 15 residues. The V gene's germline CDR1 is SGHTA and CDR2 FQGNSA. V trimming: 3 bases; J trimming: 6 bases; junction bases outside the gene matches: 5. The CDR3 DNA follows: TGTGCCAGCAGCTTCGTGACTAGCGGGAGGCCCGAGCAGTACTTC. It yields the protein CASSFVTSGRPEQYF.

The chain is built from TRBV6-2 or TRBV6-3 and TRBJ2-1, with 9 nucleotides matching TRBD2. Germline trimming cut 5 bases from V and 6 bases from J; bases unmatched to any gene: 8. The CDR3 is 15 amino acids. Germline V CDR1 and CDR2: MNHEY, SVGEGT. CDR3 DNA sequence: TGTGCCAGCAGTAGCCCGGCGGGGGGGTTCAATGAGCAGTTCTTC. It codes for CASSSPAGGFNEQFF.

This clonotype was detected only a few times. The genes are TRBV12-3 or TRBV12-4 and TRBJ1-1, with D unresolved. This CDR3 has 11 amino acids. The V end was cut by 4 bases, the J end by 4 bases, with 4 bases between. CDR3 region: CASSWSTEAFF. CDR3 DNA sequence: TGTGCCAGCAGTTGGAGCACTGAAGCTTTCTTT.

This chain links TRBV12-3 or TRBV12-4 with TRBJ2-2; 7 nucleotides line up with TRBD1. Unmatched junction bases numbered 7, after V lost 4 bases and J lost 2 bases. This CDR3 contains 16 residues. The CDR3 bases are TGTGCCAGCAGTTACTCCGGGACAGCAAACACCGGGGAGCTGTTTTTT. Translated: CASSYSGTANTGELFF.

The chain joins TRBV5-4 to TRBJ2-1; 8 nucleotides match TRBD2. The CDR3 covers 14 residues. V lost 0 bases and J lost 6; bases outside the gene matches: 2. Looked up from germline, CDR1 is SGHNT and CDR2 is YYREEE (reference sequence). CDR3 in amino acids: CASSLAGLGNEQFF. In DNA, the CDR3 is TGTGCCAGCAGCTTGGCGGGACTAGGCAATGAGCAGTTCTTC.

This clonotype was recorded once. The chain recombines TRBV7-2 with TRBJ2-3, with TRBD2 as a possible D gene (6 bases). V dropped 8 bases and J dropped 4 bases, with 13 bases sitting between them. CDR3 length: 13 amino acids. The germline V gene encodes CDR1 SGHTA and CDR2 FQGNSA. CDR3 nucleotide sequence: TGTGCCAGCCGCGAACTAGCTTCAGATACGCAGTATTTT. Amino acid sequence: CASRELASDTQYF.

This clonotype has a single count. J is TRBJ2-2 and V is TRBV20-1; 14 positions match TRBD2. The V segment lost 3 bases and the J segment 5 bases; nucleotides outside the gene matches: 2. The CDR3 consists of 15 residues. Germline V lookup: CDR1 DFQATT, CDR2 SNEGSKA (reference sequence). The CDR3: CSASGTSGRTGELFF. For the CDR3, the DNA is TGCAGTGCTAGTGGGACTAGCGGGAGAACCGGGGAGCTGTTTTTT.

This sequence joins TRBV18 and TRBJ2-3; D is perhaps TRBD2 (6 bases). The germline V gene has CDR1 KGHSH and CDR2 LQKENI. The CDR3 extends over 14 amino acids. V gave up 3 bases and J gave up 4 bases, with 11 bases separating them. CDR3 loop: CASSPPPGADTQYF. The CDR3 DNA is TGTGCCAGCTCACCGCCCCCGGGGGCAGATACGCAGTATTTT.

This clonotype appeared a few times. The chain links TRBV28 to TRBJ2-7; 8 nucleotides agree with TRBD1. The CDR3 loop spans 15 amino acids. J lost 3 bases, V lost 3 bases, and 7 bases had no gene match. Germline-derived CDR1 and CDR2 are MDHEN and SYDVKM. In nucleotides, the CDR3 is TGTGCCAGCAGTTTCGGGGGACAGGCGATCTACGAGCAGTACTTC. Protein sequence: CASSFGGQAIYEQYF.

This chain uses TRBV10-3 with TRBJ2-3; D perhaps matches TRBD2 (5 bases). This CDR3 has 16 amino acids. Germline V gene sequence: CDR1 ENHRY, CDR2 SYGVKD. The V end was cut by 0 bases, the J end by 4 bases, with 14 bases between. The CDR3 region has the DNA TGTGCCATCAGTGAGTCGGGAGAACCCGGGGCAGATACGCAGTATTTT. Translation: CAISESGEPGADTQYF.

The rearrangement links TRBV7-3 to TRBJ2-2; 10 bases match TRBD1. The CDR3 runs 16 residues. V lost 5 bases to trimming and J lost 2 bases; unmatched junction nucleotides: 5. Germline V gene lookup returns CDR1 SGHTA and CDR2 FQGTGA. The CDR3 reads CASSVGQGRNTGELFF. The CDR3 coding sequence is TGTGCCAGCAGCGTGGGACAGGGGAGAAACACCGGGGAGCTGTTTTTT.

The chain combines TRBV4-1 with TRBJ2-3, with D possibly being TRBD1 (6 bases). Trimming shortened V by 5 bases and J by 3 bases, and 15 bases separated the two germline ends. The CDR3 is 15 amino acids. Germline values: CDR1 MGHRA, CDR2 YSYEKL. The CDR3 bases are TGCGCCAGCAGCTCTACAGGGTGGGCGACAGATACGCAGTATTTT. Translated, it gives CASSSTGWATDTQYF.

This clonotype was seen only once. The rearrangement uses TRBV13 and TRBJ2-5, with 7 bases lining up with TRBD1. TRBJ2-7 explains the end of the DNA better; the J call may be wrong. This CDR3 is built from 14 residues. Germline V CDR1 and CDR2: PRHDT, FYEKMQ (reference sequence). The CDR3 sequence is CASSIRQGNYEQYF. For the CDR3, the DNA is TGTGCCAGCAGCATACGACAGGGAAACTACGAGCAGTACTTC.